This T cell receptor (beta chain) was sequenced for a study of T-cell memory formation after mild COVID-19. A single record per CDR3 protein comes from TCRdb applying MiXCR to the 5' RACE reads. This sample has some 13,000 distinct CDR3 sequences, with 12% found just once. This clonotype was seen many times. Its antigen remains unidentified. Study observations and caveats: That cross-reactive memory joined was suggested by some responding clones appearing in pre-infection memory. For contracting clones, CD4+ ones sat mainly in CM and EM, CD8+ in EMRA.

Germline V gene sequence: CDR1 SEHNR, CDR2 FQNEAQ (reference sequence). The V and J ends lost 5 bases and 0 bases, in that order; junction bases with no gene match: 5. The CDR3 has 15 residues. The sample comprised PBMCs or a T cell subset sorted from them (not recorded which). The origin of this receptor is an adult woman who had mild COVID-19 (a few samples of this study predate the infection). Cell type and time point are not known. This chain links TRBV7-9 with TRBJ2-3; 7 bases fit TRBD1. The CDR3 loop reads CASSTGTVSTDTQYF. Written as DNA, the CDR3 is TGTGCCAGCAGCACCGGGACAGTGAGCACAGATACGCAGTATTTT.